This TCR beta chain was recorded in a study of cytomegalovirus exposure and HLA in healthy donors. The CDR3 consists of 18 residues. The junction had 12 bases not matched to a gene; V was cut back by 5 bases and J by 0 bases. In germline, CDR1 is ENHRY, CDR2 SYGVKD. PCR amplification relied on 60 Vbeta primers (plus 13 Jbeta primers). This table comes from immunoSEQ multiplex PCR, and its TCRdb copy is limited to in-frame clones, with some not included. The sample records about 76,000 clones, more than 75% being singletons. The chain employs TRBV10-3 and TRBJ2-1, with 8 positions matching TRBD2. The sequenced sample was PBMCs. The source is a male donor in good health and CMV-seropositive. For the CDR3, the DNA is TGTGCCATCAGTCACCCCCGGGAGGGGGTGAGCTCCTACAATGAGCAGTTCTTC. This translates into CAISHPREGVSSYNEQFF.